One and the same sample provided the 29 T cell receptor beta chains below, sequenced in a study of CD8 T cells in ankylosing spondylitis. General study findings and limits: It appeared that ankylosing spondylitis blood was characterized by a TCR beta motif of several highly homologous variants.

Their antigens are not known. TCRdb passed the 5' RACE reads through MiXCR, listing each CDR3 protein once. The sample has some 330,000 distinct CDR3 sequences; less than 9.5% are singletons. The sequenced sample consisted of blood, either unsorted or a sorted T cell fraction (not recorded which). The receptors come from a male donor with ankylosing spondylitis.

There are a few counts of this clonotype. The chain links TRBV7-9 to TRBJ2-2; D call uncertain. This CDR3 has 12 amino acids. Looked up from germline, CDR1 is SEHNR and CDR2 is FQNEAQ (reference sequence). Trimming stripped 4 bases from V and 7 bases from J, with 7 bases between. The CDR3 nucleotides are TGTGCCAGCAGCTGGTGGGACGGGGAGCTGTTTTTT. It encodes CASSWWDGELFF.

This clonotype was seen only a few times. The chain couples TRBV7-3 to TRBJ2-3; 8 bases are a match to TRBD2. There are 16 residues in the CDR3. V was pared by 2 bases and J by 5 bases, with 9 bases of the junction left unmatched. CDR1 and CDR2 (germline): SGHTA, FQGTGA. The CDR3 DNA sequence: TGTGCCAGCAGCTTATGGTTCGGGAGGGCAGGAGATACGCAGTATTTT. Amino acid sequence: CASSLWFGRAGDTQYF.

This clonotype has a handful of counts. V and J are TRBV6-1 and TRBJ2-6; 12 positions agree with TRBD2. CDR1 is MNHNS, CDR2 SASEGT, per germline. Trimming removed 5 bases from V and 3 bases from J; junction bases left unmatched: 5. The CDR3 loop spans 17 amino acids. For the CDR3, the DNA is TGTGCCAGCAGTCCTCGGACTAGCGGGAATGGGGCCAACGTCCTGACTTTC. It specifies CASSPRTSGNGANVLTF.

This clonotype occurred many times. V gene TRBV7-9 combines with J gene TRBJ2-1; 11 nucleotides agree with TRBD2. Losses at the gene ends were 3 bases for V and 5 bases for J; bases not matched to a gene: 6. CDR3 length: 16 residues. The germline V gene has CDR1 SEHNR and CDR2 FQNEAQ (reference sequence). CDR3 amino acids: CASSLARLAGNNEQFF. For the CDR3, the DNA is TGTGCCAGCAGCTTGGCCCGACTAGCGGGAAACAATGAGCAGTTCTTC. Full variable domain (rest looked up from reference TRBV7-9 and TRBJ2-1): DTGVSQNPRHKITKRGQNVTFRCDPISEHNRLYWYRQTLGQGPEFLTYFQNEAQLEKSRLLSDRFSAERPKGSFSTLEIQRTEQGDSAMYLCASSLARLAGNNEQFFGPGTRLTVL.

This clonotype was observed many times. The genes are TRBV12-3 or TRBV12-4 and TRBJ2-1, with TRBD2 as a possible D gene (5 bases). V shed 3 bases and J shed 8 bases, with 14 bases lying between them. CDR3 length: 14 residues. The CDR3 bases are TGTGCCAGCAGTTTCAAGGCTAGCATGGATGAGCAGTTCTTC. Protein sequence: CASSFKASMDEQFF.

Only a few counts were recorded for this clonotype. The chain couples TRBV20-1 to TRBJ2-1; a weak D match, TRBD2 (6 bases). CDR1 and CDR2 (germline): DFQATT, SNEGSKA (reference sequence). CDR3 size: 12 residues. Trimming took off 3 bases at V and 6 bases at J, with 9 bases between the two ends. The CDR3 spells CSARGLPNEQFF. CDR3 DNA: TGCAGTGCTAGGGGACTCCCCAATGAGCAGTTCTTC.

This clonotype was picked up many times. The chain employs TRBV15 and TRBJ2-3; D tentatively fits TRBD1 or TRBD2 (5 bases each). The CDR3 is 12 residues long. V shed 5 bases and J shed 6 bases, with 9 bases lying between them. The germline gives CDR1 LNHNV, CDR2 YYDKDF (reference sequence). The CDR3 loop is CATSLGDDTQYF. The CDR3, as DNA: TGTGCCACCAGCCTCGGGGACGATACGCAGTATTTT.

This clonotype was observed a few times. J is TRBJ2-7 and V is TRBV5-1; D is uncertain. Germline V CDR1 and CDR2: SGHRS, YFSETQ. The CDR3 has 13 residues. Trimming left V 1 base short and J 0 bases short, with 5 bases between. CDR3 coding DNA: TGCGCCAGCAGCTTGTTTGGCTCCTACGAGCAGTACTTC. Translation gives CASSLFGSYEQYF.

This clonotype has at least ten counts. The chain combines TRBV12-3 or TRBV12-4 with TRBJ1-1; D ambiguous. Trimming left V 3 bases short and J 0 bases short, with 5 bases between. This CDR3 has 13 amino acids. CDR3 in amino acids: CASSFNVNTEAFF. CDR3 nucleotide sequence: TGTGCCAGCAGTTTCAACGTGAACACTGAAGCTTTCTTT.

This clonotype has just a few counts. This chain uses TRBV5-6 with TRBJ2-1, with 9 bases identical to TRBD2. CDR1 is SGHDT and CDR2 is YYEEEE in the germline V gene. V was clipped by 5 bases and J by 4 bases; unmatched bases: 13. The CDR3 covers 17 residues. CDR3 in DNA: TGTGCCAGCAGGGAGACTAGCGGCAGGCCGCCTTACAATGAGCAGTTCTTC. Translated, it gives CASRETSGRPPYNEQFF.

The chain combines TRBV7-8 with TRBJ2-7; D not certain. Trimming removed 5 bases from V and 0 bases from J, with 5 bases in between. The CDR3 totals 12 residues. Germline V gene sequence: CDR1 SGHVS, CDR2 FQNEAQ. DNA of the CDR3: TGTGCCAGCAGCAAAGCCTCCTACGAGCAGTACTTC. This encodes CASSKASYEQYF.

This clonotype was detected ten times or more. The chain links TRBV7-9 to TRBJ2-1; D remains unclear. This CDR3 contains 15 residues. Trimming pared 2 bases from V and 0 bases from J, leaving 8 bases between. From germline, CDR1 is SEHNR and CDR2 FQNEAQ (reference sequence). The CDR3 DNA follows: TGTGCCAGCAGCTTACCCACGAGCTCCTACAATGAGCAGTTCTTC. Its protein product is CASSLPTSSYNEQFF.

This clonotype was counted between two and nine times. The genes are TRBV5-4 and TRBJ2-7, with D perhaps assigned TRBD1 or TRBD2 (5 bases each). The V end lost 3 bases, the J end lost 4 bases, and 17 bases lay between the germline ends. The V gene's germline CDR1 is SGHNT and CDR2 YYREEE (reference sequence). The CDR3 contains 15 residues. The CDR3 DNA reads TGTGCCAGCAGCTCGAACGGGGACGGCGGTTACGAGCAGTACTTC. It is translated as CASSSNGDGGYEQYF.

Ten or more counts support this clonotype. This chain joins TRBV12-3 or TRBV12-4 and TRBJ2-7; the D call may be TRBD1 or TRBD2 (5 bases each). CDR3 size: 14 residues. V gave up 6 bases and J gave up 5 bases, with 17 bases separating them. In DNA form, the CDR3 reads TGTGCCAGCAGGCCGGGGCGGATGTCCGACGAGCAGTACTTC. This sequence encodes CASRPGRMSDEQYF.

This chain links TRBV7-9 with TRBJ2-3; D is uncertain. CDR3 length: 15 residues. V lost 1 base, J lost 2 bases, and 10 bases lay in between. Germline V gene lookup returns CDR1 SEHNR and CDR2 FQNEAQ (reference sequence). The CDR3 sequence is CASSLGSYITDTQYF. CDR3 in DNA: TGTGCCAGCAGCTTAGGGTCCTATATCACAGATACGCAGTATTTT.

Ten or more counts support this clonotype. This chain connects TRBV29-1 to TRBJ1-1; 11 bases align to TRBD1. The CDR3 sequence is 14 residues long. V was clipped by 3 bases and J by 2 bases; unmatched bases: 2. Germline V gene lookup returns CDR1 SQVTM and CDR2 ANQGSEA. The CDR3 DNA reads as TGCAGCGTTGAGGGGACAGGGGGTAACACTGAAGCTTTCTTT. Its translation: CSVEGTGGNTEAFF.

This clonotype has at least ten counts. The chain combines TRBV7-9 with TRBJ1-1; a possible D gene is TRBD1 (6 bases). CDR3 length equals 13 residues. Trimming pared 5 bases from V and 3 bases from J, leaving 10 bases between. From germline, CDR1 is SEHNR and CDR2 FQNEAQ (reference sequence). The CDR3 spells CASSLNRDTEAFF. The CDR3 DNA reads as TGTGCCAGCAGCCTTAACAGGGACACTGAAGCTTTCTTT. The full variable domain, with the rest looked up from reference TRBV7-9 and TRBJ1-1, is DTGVSQNPRHKITKRGQNVTFRCDPISEHNRLYWYRQTLGQGPEFLTYFQNEAQLEKSRLLSDRFSAERPKGSFSTLEIQRTEQGDSAMYLCASSLNRDTEAFFGQGTRLTVV.

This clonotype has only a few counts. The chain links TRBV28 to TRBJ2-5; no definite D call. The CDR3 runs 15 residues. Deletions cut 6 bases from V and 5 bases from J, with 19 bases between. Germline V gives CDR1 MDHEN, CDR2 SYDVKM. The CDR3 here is CASRLPPRWLETQYF. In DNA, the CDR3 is TGTGCCAGCAGACTACCCCCACGTTGGTTGGAGACCCAGTACTTC. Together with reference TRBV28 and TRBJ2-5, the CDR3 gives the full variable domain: DVKVTQSSRYLVKRTGEKVFLECVQDMDHENMFWYRQDPGLGLRLIYFSYDVKMKEKGDIPEGYSVSREKKERFSLILESASTNQTSMYLCASRLPPRWLETQYFGPGTRLLVL.

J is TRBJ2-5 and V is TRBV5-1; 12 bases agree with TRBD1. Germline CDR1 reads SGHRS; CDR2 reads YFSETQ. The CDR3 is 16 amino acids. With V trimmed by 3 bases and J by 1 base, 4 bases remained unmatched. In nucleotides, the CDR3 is TGCGCCAGCAGCTGGGACAGGGGGCCTTTCCAAGAGACCCAGTACTTC. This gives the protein CASSWDRGPFQETQYF.

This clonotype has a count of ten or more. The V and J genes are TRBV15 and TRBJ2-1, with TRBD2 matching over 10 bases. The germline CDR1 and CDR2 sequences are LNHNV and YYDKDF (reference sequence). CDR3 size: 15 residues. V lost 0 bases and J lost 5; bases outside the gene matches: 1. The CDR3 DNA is TGTGCCACCAGCAGAGAGGGACTAGCGAACAATGAGCAGTTCTTC. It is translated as CATSREGLANNEQFF.

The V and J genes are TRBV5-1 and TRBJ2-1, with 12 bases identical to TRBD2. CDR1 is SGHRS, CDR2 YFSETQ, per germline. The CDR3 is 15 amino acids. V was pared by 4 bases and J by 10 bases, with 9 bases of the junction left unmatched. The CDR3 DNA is TGCGCCAGCAGCCCCGGACTAGCGGGAAGTCACGAGCAGTTCTTC. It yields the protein CASSPGLAGSHEQFF. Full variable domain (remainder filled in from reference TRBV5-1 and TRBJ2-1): KAGVTQTPRYLIKTRGQQVTLSCSPISGHRSVSWYQQTPGQGLQFLFEYFSETQRNKGNFPGRFSGRQFSNSRSEMNVSTLELGDSALYLCASSPGLAGSHEQFFGPGTRLTVL.

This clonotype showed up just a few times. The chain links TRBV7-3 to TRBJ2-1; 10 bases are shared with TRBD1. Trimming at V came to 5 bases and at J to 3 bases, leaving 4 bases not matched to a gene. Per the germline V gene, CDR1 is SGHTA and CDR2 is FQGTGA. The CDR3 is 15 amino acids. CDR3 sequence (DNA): TGTGCCAGCAGCACGACAGGGGGCAACTACAATGAGCAGTTCTTC. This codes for CASSTTGGNYNEQFF. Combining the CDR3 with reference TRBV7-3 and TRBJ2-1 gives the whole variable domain GAGVSQTPSNKVTEKGKYVELRCDPISGHTALYWYRQSLGQGPEFLIYFQGTGAADDSGLPNDRFFAVRPEGSVSTLKIQRTERGDSAVYLCASSTTGGNYNEQFFGPGTRLTVL.

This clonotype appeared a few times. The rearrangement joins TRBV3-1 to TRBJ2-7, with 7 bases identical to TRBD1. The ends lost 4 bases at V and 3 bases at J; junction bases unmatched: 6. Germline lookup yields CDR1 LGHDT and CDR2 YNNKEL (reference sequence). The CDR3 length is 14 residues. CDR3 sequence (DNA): TGTGCCAGCAGCCCCGGGACAGTAGTCTACGAGCAGTACTTC. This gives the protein CASSPGTVVYEQYF.

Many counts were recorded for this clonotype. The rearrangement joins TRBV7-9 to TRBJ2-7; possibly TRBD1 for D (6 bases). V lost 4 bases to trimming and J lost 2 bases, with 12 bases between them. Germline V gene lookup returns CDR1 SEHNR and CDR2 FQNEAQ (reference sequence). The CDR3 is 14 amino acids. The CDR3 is CASSSPHRAYEQYF. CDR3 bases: TGTGCCAGCAGCTCACCCCACAGGGCCTACGAGCAGTACTTC.

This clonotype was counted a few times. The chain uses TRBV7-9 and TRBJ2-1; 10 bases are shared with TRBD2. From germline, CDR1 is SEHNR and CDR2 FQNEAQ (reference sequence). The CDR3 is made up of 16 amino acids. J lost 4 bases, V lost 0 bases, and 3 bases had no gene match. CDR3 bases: TGTGCCAGCAGCTTAGCCGGGACTAGCGTATACAATGAGCAGTTCTTC. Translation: CASSLAGTSVYNEQFF.

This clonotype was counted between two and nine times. CDR3 sequence reads: CSVEGGTYQETQYF. CDR3 coding DNA: TGCAGCGTTGAAGGGGGGACATACCAAGAGACCCAGTACTTC. V gene TRBV29-1 combines with J gene TRBJ2-5; maybe TRBD1 (6 bases). The CDR3 contains 14 residues. Germline CDR1 and CDR2: SQVTM and ANQGSEA. Trimming took 1 base from V and 0 from J, leaving 9 bases between them.

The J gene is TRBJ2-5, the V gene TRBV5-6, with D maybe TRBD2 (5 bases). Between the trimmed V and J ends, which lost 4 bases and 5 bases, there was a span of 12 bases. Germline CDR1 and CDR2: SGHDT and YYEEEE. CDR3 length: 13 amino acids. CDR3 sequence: CASSQWETETQYF. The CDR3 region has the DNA TGTGCCAGCAGCCAGTGGGAGACTGAGACCCAGTACTTC. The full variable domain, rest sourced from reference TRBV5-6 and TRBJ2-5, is DAGVTQSPTHLIKTRGQQVTLRCSPKSGHDTVSWYQQALGQGPQFIFQYYEEEERQRGNFPDRFSGHQFPNYSSELNVNALLLGDSALYLCASSQWETETQYFGPGTRLLVL.

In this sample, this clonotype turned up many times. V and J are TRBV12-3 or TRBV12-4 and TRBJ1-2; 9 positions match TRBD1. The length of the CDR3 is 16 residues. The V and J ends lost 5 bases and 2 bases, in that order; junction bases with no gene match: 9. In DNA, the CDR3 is TGTGCCAGCAGTCTAGGACGGGACAGGGTGAACTATGGCTACACCTTC. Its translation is CASSLGRDRVNYGYTF.

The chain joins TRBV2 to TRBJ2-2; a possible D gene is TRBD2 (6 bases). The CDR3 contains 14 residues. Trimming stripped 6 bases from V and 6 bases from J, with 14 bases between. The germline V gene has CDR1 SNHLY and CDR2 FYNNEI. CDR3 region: CASRILGEAGELFF. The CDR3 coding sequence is TGTGCCAGCAGGATTTTAGGGGAGGCCGGGGAGCTGTTTTTT.